These T cell receptor beta chains were read from a single sample in a study of blood T cell repertoires in COVID-19. Assay: immunoSEQ multiplex PCR; the TCRdb copy retains only in-frame clones and omits some. The table lists some 320,000 clones, around 87% of them singletons. The sequenced material came from PBMCs or T cells enriched from blood (not recorded which). These receptors all stem from a woman in her twenties or thirties who had recovered from COVID-19. Both conserved end residues are part of each CDR3. Fields, in order: V gene, CDR3 protein.

TRBV28	CASRTYTGTGLSYGYTF
TRBV11-2	CASSLDVFYEQYF
TRBV6-5	CASSYSSVNGYTF
TRBV28	CASSFGGGYGYTF
TRBV7-9	CASSTQQGLQHF
TRBV5-4	CASNPGGNSPLHF
TRBV27	CASSYEQGAGELFF
TRBV5-1	CASSLSGTGSTDTQYF
TRBV11-3	CASSLEASDTQYF
TRBV6-2/TRBV6-3	CASSYSVPGTTNNEQFF
TRBV11-2	CASSFPGGPWNEQYF
TRBV18	CASTCSGTGCEQYF
TRBV7-8	CASSRTGQPKIGDTQYF
TRBV3-1/TRBV3-2	CASSQTGTGGRSPLHF
TRBV11-2	CASSRSQGVGETQYF
TRBV7-9	CASSHEETQYF
TRBV2	CASSADRGQPQHF
TRBV10-3	CAISEGGYEQYF
TRBV5-3	CARSSTEYNSPLHF
TRBV30	CACTYGQGLNAGELFF
TRBV4-1	CASRDRYSNQPQHF
TRBV5-1	CASSLGTGGAYEQYF
TRBV30	CAWSGADKAFF
TRBV6-5	CASSYRLDQPQHF
TRBV9	CASSVPGLADNEQFF
TRBV7-9	CASSPGDSTDTQYF
TRBV28	CASEPQGTLWENTGELFF
TRBV23-1	CASRALGQGRRCYGYTF
TRBV5-1	CASSLQAATNEKLFF
TRBV11-2	CASSLKTGGVETF
TRBV4-2	CASSQDVLRTGDEKLFF
TRBV6-2/TRBV6-3	CASSYVGTDYGYTF
TRBV9	CASSVGGGGADTQYF
TRBV27	CASSLSAGLRYGYTF
TRBV30	CAWSISGGFQETQYF
TRBV12-5	CASGLAGAGTEAFF
TRBV7-6	CALQGRGTGELFF
TRBV5-4	CASSRNLAAPRDEQFF
TRBV28	CASSFRGYNEQFF
TRBV5-1	CASSLVDRTVYTF
TRBV2	CATRPKGQLYEQYF
TRBV6-5	CASSRGTNSGNTIYF
TRBV11-2	CASSLMGIGTGYYGYTF
TRBV6-5	CASSYGRGGYEQYF
TRBV25-1	CASSEGALREQFF
TRBV29-1	CSVQVGGAIQETQYF
TRBV5-4	CASSSRVGGGNTEAFF
TRBV29-1	CSVGTGGTYEQYF
TRBV7-2	CASSFRSGQYTQYF